Listed below are T cell receptor beta chains from one sample, sequenced in a study of blood T cell repertoires in COVID-19. This table comes from immunoSEQ multiplex PCR, and its TCRdb copy is limited to in-frame clones, with some not included. In the table there are over 350,000 clones, around 89% of which are singletons. The sample was peripheral blood. These TCRs come from a woman aged 30 to 39 with acute or convalescent COVID-19. Each CDR3 is given with its conserved first and last residue. Fields, in order: clone size, D gene, J gene, V gene, CDR3 protein, CDR3 DNA. D genes are given only for firm matches. Size is omitted from some rows. Given values are once, few, many or a class for expanded clones.

NA TRBD1 TRBJ1-1 TRBV9 CASSPTGDTEAFF TGTGCCAGCAGCCCGACAGGGGACACTGAAGCTTTCTTT
NA NA TRBJ2-2 TRBV2 CASSVLALTGELFF TGTGCCAGCAGTGTACTAGCATTGACCGGGGAGCTGTTTTTT
NA NA TRBJ1-1 TRBV12-5 CASGLGGSTEAFF TGTGCTAGTGGTTTGGGAGGGAGCACTGAAGCTTTCTTT
NA TRBD2 TRBJ2-1 TRBV6-5 CASNLAGGPNEQFF TGTGCCAGCAATTTGGCGGGGGGGCCCAATGAGCAGTTCTTC
NA TRBD1 TRBJ1-2 TRBV2 CASSEATGPNYGYTF TGTGCCAGCAGTGAAGCGACAGGGCCTAACTATGGCTACACCTTC
NA TRBD1 TRBJ2-7 TRBV30 CAWKDGQGAEQYF TGTGCCTGGAAGGATGGACAGGGTGCCGAGCAGTACTTC
NA NA TRBJ2-1 TRBV10-3 CAIRGQGFVYNEQFF TGTGCCATCAGGGGGCAGGGGTTCGTCTACAATGAGCAGTTCTTC
NA NA TRBJ1-6 TRBV27 CASSTGSNSPLHF TGTGCCAGCAGCACAGGGTCTAATTCACCCCTCCACTTT
NA TRBD1 TRBJ2-1 TRBV5-1 CASRDSGTYNEQFF TGCGCCAGCCGGGACAGTGGGACCTACAATGAGCAGTTCTTC
NA TRBD1 TRBJ1-2 TRBV2 CASGSGTGEFGYTF TGTGCCAGCGGATCCGGGACAGGTGAATTCGGCTACACCTTC
NA NA TRBJ1-4 TRBV28 CASSFEGWGNEKLFF TGTGCCAGCAGTTTTGAGGGTTGGGGAAATGAAAAACTGTTTTTT
NA NA TRBJ2-1 TRBV6-2/TRBV6-3 CASSYRGGKYNEQFF TGTGCCAGCAGTTACCGTGGGGGGAAGTACAATGAGCAGTTCTTC
NA TRBD1 TRBJ1-6 TRBV6-1 CASSERTQGFRGSPLHF TGTGCCAGCAGCGAAAGGACACAGGGGTTTAGGGGTTCACCCCTCCACTTT
NA TRBD2 TRBJ2-1 TRBV11-3 CASSLGTSGNYNEQFF TGTGCCAGCAGCCTGGGGACTAGCGGGAATTACAATGAGCAGTTCTTC
NA TRBD1 TRBJ1-6 TRBV27 CASSFIPGQINNSPLHF TGTGCCAGCAGTTTCATTCCGGGACAGATTAATAATTCACCCCTCCACTTT
NA NA TRBJ2-1 TRBV9 CASSQNNNEQFF TGTGCCAGCAGCCAAAACAACAATGAGCAGTTCTTC
NA NA TRBJ2-5 TRBV6-2/TRBV6-3 CASSTSRTAYQETQYF TGTGCCAGCAGTACGAGCCGGACAGCCTACCAAGAGACCCAGTACTTC
NA TRBD1 TRBJ1-5 TRBV19 CASMEFYQGASQPQHF TGTGCCAGTATGGAATTCTATCAGGGGGCAAGTCAGCCCCAGCATTTT
NA TRBD2 TRBJ2-5 TRBV10-1 CASSESILGTSGQETQYF TGCGCCAGCAGTGAGTCGATCCTCGGGACTAGCGGGCAAGAGACCCAGTACTTC
NA NA TRBJ1-1 TRBV28 CASSPGWVKTEAFF TGTGCCAGCAGTCCAGGGTGGGTAAAGACTGAAGCTTTCTTT
NA NA TRBJ2-7 TRBV28 CASSAGGSYEQYF TGTGCCAGCAGTGCCGGGGGCTCCTACGAGCAGTACTTC
NA NA TRBJ1-4 TRBV15 CATSAGTFEEKLFF TGTGCCACGTCCGCCGGGACATTTGAAGAAAAACTGTTTTTT
NA TRBD1 TRBJ2-1 TRBV3-1/TRBV3-2 CASSRSGTGGYNEQFF TGTGCCAGCAGCCGATCCGGGACAGGGGGATACAATGAGCAGTTCTTC
once NA TRBJ1-1 TRBV5-1 CASSLEGEAFF TGCGCCAGCAGCTTGGAGGGGGAAGCTTTCTTT
NA NA TRBJ2-7 TRBV2 CASSVGLGNEQYF TGTGCCAGCAGTGTAGGACTTGGAAACGAGCAGTACTTC
NA TRBD1 TRBJ1-1 TRBV28 CASSPGGQNTEAFF TGTGCCAGCAGTCCAGGGGGCCAAAACACTGAAGCTTTCTTT
NA NA TRBJ1-5 TRBV18 CASSGFQAVSNQPQHF TGTGCCAGCTCAGGATTTCAGGCAGTTAGCAATCAGCCCCAGCATTTT
NA NA TRBJ1-2 TRBV28 CASSLPGVDYGYTF TGTGCCAGCAGTTTACCGGGGGTTGACTATGGCTACACCTTC
once NA TRBJ2-7 TRBV29-1 CSVETGYSYEQYF TGCAGCGTTGAGACAGGCTACTCCTACGAGCAGTACTTC
NA NA TRBJ1-2 TRBV24-1 CATSDSEGVGYTF TGTGCCACCAGTGATTCCGAGGGGGTTGGCTACACCTTC
many TRBD1 TRBJ1-3 TRBV9 CASSVATGRGAGNTIYF TGTGCCAGCAGCGTAGCTACGGGCAGGGGGGCTGGAAACACCATATATTTT
NA TRBD1 TRBJ2-1 TRBV27 CASSNTGQGRNEQFF TGTGCCAGCAGTAATACGGGACAGGGGAGGAATGAGCAGTTCTTC
NA NA TRBJ2-5 TRBV7-3 CASSPKDNEGRGETQYF TGTGCCAGCAGCCCCAAGGACAATGAAGGGAGGGGGGAGACCCAGTACTTC
NA NA TRBJ2-3 TRBV19 CASSTELTDTQYF TGTGCCAGTAGTACAGAACTGACAGATACGCAGTATTTT
once NA TRBJ2-5 TRBV4-1 CASSQGEQGKETQYF TGCGCCAGCAGCCAAGGTGAACAGGGAAAAGAGACCCAGTACTTC
NA TRBD2 TRBJ2-7 TRBV14 CASSQLQRGLVEQYF TGTGCCAGCAGCCAACTCCAGCGGGGTCTGGTCGAGCAGTACTTC
NA TRBD2 TRBJ2-7 TRBV19 CASSIKRGSYEQYF TGTGCCAGTAGTATAAAGCGGGGGAGCTACGAGCAGTACTTC
few TRBD1 TRBJ2-1 TRBV6-5 CASSRTGGAGNEQFF TGTGCCAGCAGTCGGACAGGGGGCGCAGGGAATGAGCAGTTCTTC
NA TRBD2 TRBJ2-1 TRBV5-6 CASSRQRGGWVNEQFF TGTGCCAGCAGCCGACAGCGGGGGGGCTGGGTCAATGAGCAGTTCTTC
few TRBD1 TRBJ1-6 TRBV27 CASLATGKSYNSPLHF TGTGCCAGCCTCGCGACAGGGAAGTCCTATAATTCACCCCTCCACTTT
once TRBD1 TRBJ2-3 TRBV10-1 CASSDTGGDRDTQYF TGCGCCAGCAGCGACACAGGGGGCGATCGGGATACGCAGTATTTT